These 20 T cell receptor beta chains were sequenced from one sample in a study of post-analysis software for immune sequencing data. Overall study findings and caveats: Patients carried 5 or 6 TRBV segments more frequently than controls did, and TRBV5-6, TRBV5-1 and TRBV20-1 were among them.

Their antigen targets remain unknown. Included in the TCR beta cDNA libraries were unique molecular identifiers. TCRdb re-analysed the PCR reads in MiXCR, keeping a single row per CDR3 protein. Seen here are 750,000 to 950,000 distinct CDR3 sequences, around 45% observed once, and the top ten hold roughly 5.2%. Sequenced: blood. Receptor source: a girl aged 10-17 years with multiple sclerosis.

This clonotype was seen many times. The chain joins TRBV7-2 to TRBJ2-7; D is ambiguous. Germline values: CDR1 SGHTA, CDR2 FQGNSA. The length of the CDR3 is 16 residues. Trimming cost V 3 bases and J 0 bases, with 15 bases left between them. CDR3 amino acids: CASSLGRSLSSYEQYF. The CDR3 region has the DNA TGTGCCAGCAGCTTGGGTCGGTCCTTGAGCTCCTACGAGCAGTACTTC.

The rearrangement links TRBV7-2 to TRBJ1-4, with D possibly being TRBD1 (6 bases). Germline V gene data show CDR1 as SGHTA and CDR2 as FQGNSA. CDR3 length equals 15 residues. Trimming took off 5 bases at V and 10 bases at J, with 20 bases between the two ends. CDR3 region: CASSQRGGREGKLFF. CDR3 nucleotides: TGTGCCAGCAGCCAGCGGGGGGGCAGGGAAGGAAAACTGTTTTTT.

This chain connects TRBV7-2 to TRBJ2-1; TRBD1 matches at 8 bases. V trimming: 4 bases; J trimming: 0 bases; junction bases outside the gene matches: 5. The CDR3 sequence is 16 residues long. CDR1 is SGHTA, CDR2 FQGNSA, per germline. The CDR3, as DNA: TGTGCCAGCAGCTACCTCGGACAGGGCTCCTACAATGAGCAGTTCTTC. Amino acids: CASSYLGQGSYNEQFF. Supplemented by reference TRBV7-2 and TRBJ2-1, the full variable domain reads GAGVSQSPSNKVTEKGKDVELRCDPISGHTALYWYRQSLGQGLEFLIYFQGNSAPDKSGLPSDRFSAERTGGSVSTLTIQRTQQEDSAVYLCASSYLGQGSYNEQFFGPGTRLTVL.

The chain employs TRBV5-6 and TRBJ1-5; the D is unclear. Germline loops: CDR1 SGHDT, CDR2 YYEEEE. Trimming removed 6 bases from V and 5 bases from J, with 15 bases in between. The CDR3 length is 14 residues. The CDR3 sequence: CASTKGGVDQPQHF. CDR3 nucleotides: TGTGCCAGCACCAAAGGTGGGGTAGATCAGCCCCAGCATTTT.

The rearrangement joins TRBV27 to TRBJ2-5; no reliable D call. Trimming pared 10 bases from V and 5 bases from J, leaving 17 bases between. The CDR3 sequence is 13 residues long. Germline V CDR1 and CDR2: MNHEY, SMNVEV (reference sequence). CDR3 region: CATADGGRETQYF. DNA for the CDR3: TGTGCCACTGCGGATGGCGGAAGGGAGACCCAGTACTTC.

The chain recombines TRBV29-1 with TRBJ2-1, with TRBD1 matching 12 bases. CDR3 length: 14 residues. With V trimmed by 6 bases and J by 10 bases, 10 bases remained unmatched. Germline V CDR1 and CDR2: SQVTM, ANQGSEA. CDR3 DNA: TGCAGCGTCGCCCCGGGACAGGGGGCAGGAGAGCAGTTCTTC. Translated, it gives CSVAPGQGAGEQFF.

CDR3 DNA: TGTGCCAGCAGGCCCGACAGACTCGGGGGCACCGGGGAGCTGTTTTTT. As protein: CASRPDRLGGTGELFF. The V gene is TRBV12-3 or TRBV12-4, the J gene TRBJ2-2, with D possibly TRBD2 on 6 matching bases. V was pared by 6 bases and J by 4 bases, with 18 bases between. The CDR3 has 16 amino acids.

Details on this clonotype: An end of the junction differs from the germline gene, which may be a read error. The chain links TRBV4-1 to TRBJ2-1; 8 bases agree with TRBD2. There are 17 residues in the CDR3. The germline V gene has CDR1 MGHRA and CDR2 YSYEKL. As DNA, the CDR3 is TGTGCCAGCAGCCAAGGACGAGGACTAGCCGCCTACAATGAGCAGTTCTTC. Amino acids: CASSQGRGLAAYNEQFF.

This clonotype showed up just a few times. This chain links TRBV4-3 with TRBJ2-1, with 11 nucleotides matching TRBD2. This CDR3 contains 17 residues. CDR1 and CDR2 from the germline V gene are LGHNA and YSLEER. V dropped 3 bases and J dropped 0; count of bases not matched to a gene: 4. In DNA form, the CDR3 reads TGCGCCAGCAGCCAGTTCACTAGCGGGAGCTCCTACAATGAGCAGTTCTTC. It translates to CASSQFTSGSSYNEQFF.

The table lists this clonotype with a few counts. The V and J genes are TRBV5-1 and TRBJ2-1; 8 positions match TRBD2. This CDR3 has 15 residues. The J segment lost 4 bases and the V segment lost 0 bases, leaving 3 bases of the junction unmatched. Germline V gene lookup returns CDR1 SGHRS and CDR2 YFSETQ. CDR3 loop: CASSLDGTSYNEQFF. The CDR3 bases are TGCGCCAGCAGCTTGGACGGGACTAGTTACAATGAGCAGTTCTTC.

V and J are TRBV7-8 and TRBJ2-7; 10 nucleotides align to TRBD1. CDR1 SGHVS and CDR2 FQNEAQ come from the germline V gene. With V trimmed by 3 bases and J by 5 bases, 7 bases remained unmatched. This CDR3 is built from 15 residues. The CDR3 bases are TGTGCCAGCAGCTTGCCGGGACAGGGGATCCACGAGCAGTACTTC. Amino acid sequence: CASSLPGQGIHEQYF.

This chain connects TRBV28 to TRBJ2-7; 9 nucleotides agree with TRBD2. The junction had 16 bases not matched to a gene; V was cut back by 6 bases and J by 4 bases. CDR3 length: 17 residues. The germline gives CDR1 MDHEN, CDR2 SYDVKM. The CDR3 protein is CASSSPLLLAGKYEQYF. The CDR3 DNA reads as TGTGCCAGCAGCTCCCCCCTACTCCTAGCGGGGAAATACGAGCAGTACTTC.

V and J are TRBV6-5 and TRBJ2-4; 10 nucleotides match TRBD1. The J call is uncertain, as TRBJ2-7 better fits the DNA end. Germline V gene data show CDR1 as MNHEY and CDR2 as SVGAGI. CDR3 length: 15 amino acids. CDR3 sequence (DNA): TGTGCCAGCAACCGACCGGGACAGGGGATCTACGAGCAGTACTTC. Translating it yields CASNRPGQGIYEQYF.

The chain combines TRBV7-8 with TRBJ2-7; 7 bases line up with TRBD2. This CDR3 comprises 14 residues. Trimming at V came to 1 base and at J to 6 bases, leaving 6 bases not matched to a gene. Per the germline V gene, CDR1 is SGHVS and CDR2 is FQNEAQ. CDR3 protein: CASSLVGLGSEQYF. For the CDR3, the DNA is TGTGCCAGCAGCTTAGTTGGACTAGGAAGCGAGCAGTACTTC.

V gene TRBV5-6 combines with J gene TRBJ2-7; 9 nucleotides align to TRBD2. The trim removed 10 bases at V and 6 bases at J, leaving 17 bases unmatched. This CDR3 is built from 15 residues. CDR1 SGHDT and CDR2 YYEEEE come from the germline V gene. The chain's CDR3 is CAVSRPGGRAFEQYF. The CDR3 DNA reads TGTGCCGTTTCACGACCCGGCGGGAGGGCCTTCGAGCAGTACTTC.

The V call is TRBV29-1, the J call TRBJ2-1; TRBD2 might be the D (6 bases). The CDR3 extends over 13 amino acids. Trimming shortened V by 6 bases and J by 5 bases, and 14 bases separated the two germline ends. Per the germline V gene, CDR1 is SQVTM and CDR2 is ANQGSEA. The CDR3 DNA sequence: TGCAGCGTCGGACCGGGACTCGACAATGAGCAGTTCTTC. Protein product: CSVGPGLDNEQFF.

The chain combines TRBV7-2 with TRBJ1-2; 10 bases map to TRBD1. Germline V gene sequence: CDR1 SGHTA, CDR2 FQGNSA. The CDR3 contains 13 residues. V dropped 4 bases and J dropped 10; count of bases not matched to a gene: 6. CDR3 bases: TGTGCCAGCAGCTCCACCGGGACAGGGGTCTACACCTTC. It is translated as CASSSTGTGVYTF.

This clonotype was counted many times. The rearrangement links TRBV20-1 to TRBJ2-2, with 7 positions matching TRBD1. CDR1 and CDR2 (germline): DFQATT, SNEGSKA (reference sequence). V dropped 1 base and J dropped 5; count of bases not matched to a gene: 7. There are 15 residues in the CDR3. The CDR3 region has the DNA TGCAGTGCTAGAGGCAGACAGGGTGGAACCGGGGAGCTGTTTTTT. This sequence encodes CSARGRQGGTGELFF.

The chain is built from TRBV24-1 and TRBJ2-1; 12 nucleotides align to TRBD2. V was pared by 4 bases and J by 6 bases, with 3 bases of the junction left unmatched. The length of the CDR3 is 15 residues. Germline loops: CDR1 KGHDR, CDR2 SFDVKD. The CDR3 coding sequence is TGTGCCACCAGTGACTGGGGACTAGCGGGCAATGAGCAGTTCTTC. Encoded protein: CATSDWGLAGNEQFF.

The chain links TRBV20-1 to TRBJ2-7; 9 positions agree with TRBD2. V lost 6 bases to trimming and J lost 3 bases; unmatched junction nucleotides: 9. Germline CDR1 is DFQATT and CDR2 is SNEGSKA (reference sequence). This CDR3 comprises 14 residues. This chain's CDR3 is CSAQDSGRVYEQYF. The CDR3 coding sequence is TGCAGTGCACAGGATAGCGGGAGAGTCTACGAGCAGTACTTC.